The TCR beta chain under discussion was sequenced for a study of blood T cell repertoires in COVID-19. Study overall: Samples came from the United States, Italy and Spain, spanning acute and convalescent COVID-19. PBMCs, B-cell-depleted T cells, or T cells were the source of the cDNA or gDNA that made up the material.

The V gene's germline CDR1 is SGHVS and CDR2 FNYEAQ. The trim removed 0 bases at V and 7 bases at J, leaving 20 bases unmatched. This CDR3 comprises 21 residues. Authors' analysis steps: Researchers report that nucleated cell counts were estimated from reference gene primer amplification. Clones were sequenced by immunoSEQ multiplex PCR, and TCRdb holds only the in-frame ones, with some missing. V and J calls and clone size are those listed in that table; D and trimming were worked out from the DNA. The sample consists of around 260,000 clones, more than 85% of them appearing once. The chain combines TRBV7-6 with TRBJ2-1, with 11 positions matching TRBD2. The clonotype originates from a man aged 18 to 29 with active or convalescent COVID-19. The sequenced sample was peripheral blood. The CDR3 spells CASSLARRGLAVGGRMNEQFF. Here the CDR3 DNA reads TGTGCCAGCAGCTTAGCGCGGCGGGGACTAGCGGTGGGGGGTCGAATGAATGAGCAGTTCTTC.